The source of this T cell receptor (beta chain) is a study of T cells expressing NK-cell markers. Whole-study context: Most of the eight sequenced donors tested HCMV-seropositive; one tested seronegative. Broader study findings: Dominant NKG2C+ clonotypes in roughly 6 donors made up roughly 1.0-7.0% of CD8+ T cells.

On this clonotype: Its antigen is as yet unknown.

CDR3 length: 14 amino acids. TCRdb reanalyzed the 5' RACE reads, giving one entry per CDR3 protein sequence and no DNA. Recorded for this sample: about 260,000 distinct CDR3 sequences. Sequencing was carried out using blood T cells: a sorted CD56 or NKG2C T cell subset, CD4+ or CD8+ T cells, or bulk PBMC T cells (not recorded which). The source is a man between 18 and 29 years old in good health. The chain is built from TRBV12-3 or TRBV12-4 and TRBJ1-1; absent DNA, TCRdb's TRBD1 call cannot be checked. The CDR3 loop reads CASSLRQGATEAFF.